A selection of T cell receptor beta chains follows, all from one sample in a study of blood T cell repertoires in COVID-19. The method was immunoSEQ multiplex PCR; TCRdb's version includes in-frame clones alone and lacks a portion of them. Of a few hundred thousand clones in the sample, roughly 86% were seen once. Material: PBMCs or T cells enriched from blood (not recorded which). Receptors originate from a woman aged 45-60 years who had been exposed to COVID-19. Both conserved end residues are part of each CDR3. The D gene is left open where the match is weak. Only part of the rows carry a size: once, few, many, or a class if the clone is expanded.

CDR3 DNA	CDR3 protein	J gene	D gene	V gene	clone size
TGTGCCAGCTCACCGGACAGCATCGCCTACGAGCAGTACTTC	CASSPDSIAYEQYF	TRBJ2-7	-	TRBV18	-
TGTGCCAGCAGCCGACAGGGAGACTATGGCTACACCTTC	CASSRQGDYGYTF	TRBJ1-2	TRBD1	TRBV5-4	-
TGTGCCAGCAGCACCCGGGACAGGGCTGGAGATACGCAGTATTTT	CASSTRDRAGDTQYF	TRBJ2-3	TRBD1	TRBV7-9	-
TGTGCCAGCAGTTTTGGGGCTTACTATGGCTACACCTTC	CASSFGAYYGYTF	TRBJ1-2	-	TRBV28	-
TGTGCCAGCAGCAGCCTTAACTATGGCTACACCTTC	CASSSLNYGYTF	TRBJ1-2	-	TRBV3-1/TRBV3-2	once
TGTGCCAGCAGTGTGGACAGGGGTACAGATACGCAGTATTTT	CASSVDRGTDTQYF	TRBJ2-3	TRBD1	TRBV27	-
TGTGCCAGCAGTTTTGGCGGGGAGCAGTACTTC	CASSFGGEQYF	TRBJ2-7	-	TRBV12-3/TRBV12-4	-
TGTGCCAGCAGCATACTTCGGACAGGCGGAGGTAATTCACCCCTCCACTTT	CASSILRTGGGNSPLHF	TRBJ1-6	TRBD1	TRBV6-2/TRBV6-3	-
TGCGCCAGCAGCCAAGAGCGGCCCAATCAGCCCCAGCATTTT	CASSQERPNQPQHF	TRBJ1-5	-	TRBV4-1	-
TGTGCCAGCAGTGGGCCGATTGAAGCTTTCTTT	CASSGPIEAFF	TRBJ1-1	-	TRBV2	once
TGTGCCAGCGGGTCTAGCGGGACCCCCTACAATGAGCAGTTCTTC	CASGSSGTPYNEQFF	TRBJ2-1	TRBD2	TRBV5-5	-
TGTGCCAGCAGTTTCCGGTCGCAGCCCCAGCATTTT	CASSFRSQPQHF	TRBJ1-5	-	TRBV28	-
TGCGCCAGCAGCTCGACGGGACAGCACACCGGGGAGCTGTTTTTT	CASSSTGQHTGELFF	TRBJ2-2	TRBD1	TRBV5-1	-
TGTGCCAGCAGCCCGTCCCGACTCCTAGGGGTAACAGATACGCAGTATTTT	CASSPSRLLGVTDTQYF	TRBJ2-3	-	TRBV5-8	-
TGTGCCAGCAGCCCCGGCCGGGGAACGCAGTATTTT	CASSPGRGTQYF	TRBJ2-3	-	TRBV7-8	-
TGTGCCAGCTCAAATTTCAGGGGTAAGAATGAGCAGTTCTTC	CASSNFRGKNEQFF	TRBJ2-1	-	TRBV18	-
TGTGCCAGCAGCCAAGACCCTACAGGGGACACTGAAGCTTTCTTT	CASSQDPTGDTEAFF	TRBJ1-1	TRBD1	TRBV3-1/TRBV3-2	-
TGTGCCAGCAGCTTGGCCGCTAGGAACAATGAGCAGTTCTTC	CASSLAARNNEQFF	TRBJ2-1	-	TRBV5-4	-
TGTGCCAGCAGTTATAAGACATACTATAATTCACCCCTCCACTTT	CASSYKTYYNSPLHF	TRBJ1-6	-	TRBV28	-
TGTGCCAGTAGTATCCGGGGAACTGAAGCTTTCTTT	CASSIRGTEAFF	TRBJ1-1	-	TRBV19	few
TGTGCCAGCAGCTTAGTCGGGACAGGGAATCAGCCCCAGCATTTT	CASSLVGTGNQPQHF	TRBJ1-5	TRBD1	TRBV7-8	-
TGCAGCGTTGAATTCGCAGGGGGAACCTACGAGCAGTACTTC	CSVEFAGGTYEQYF	TRBJ2-7	TRBD1	TRBV29-1	-
TGTGCCAGCAGTCTATACGGGACAGCCTACGAGCAGTACTTC	CASSLYGTAYEQYF	TRBJ2-7	TRBD1	TRBV27	-
TGTGCCAGCACCTATTCCGGGGCAGGGGGCTATGGCTACACCTTC	CASTYSGAGGYGYTF	TRBJ1-2	TRBD1	TRBV2	once
TGTGCCAGCAGTTACGGGACAGGGATTAGCGAGCAGTACTTC	CASSYGTGISEQYF	TRBJ2-7	TRBD1	TRBV6-5	-
TGTGCCAGCAGCTTAGGACCCGGGACAGGTTACTCTGGAAACACCATATATTTT	CASSLGPGTGYSGNTIYF	TRBJ1-3	TRBD1	TRBV7-9	once
TGTGCCAGCAGCCCGACAGGGGCGACGAACACCGGGGAGCTGTTTTTT	CASSPTGATNTGELFF	TRBJ2-2	TRBD1	TRBV7-9	-
TGTGCCAGCATGCTTAGAGTGGGAGGGGTCTATAATTCACCCCTCCACTTT	CASMLRVGGVYNSPLHF	TRBJ1-6	-	TRBV27	-
TGTGCCAGCAGAGGGCGACAGCCTTCACCCCTCCACTTT	CASRGRQPSPLHF	TRBJ1-6	-	TRBV2	few
TGTGCCAGCAGACGGACAGGATCGAATTCACCCCTCCACTTT	CASRRTGSNSPLHF	TRBJ1-6	TRBD1	TRBV28	-
TGTGCCAGCATCGAACGGGGGGGTTCCCACTATGGCTACACCTTC	CASIERGGSHYGYTF	TRBJ1-2	-	TRBV2	-
TGTGCCAGCAGTAAAGACAGAGTTATCTACAATGAGCAGTTCTTC	CASSKDRVIYNEQFF	TRBJ2-1	-	TRBV27	-
TGTGCCAGCAGCTTGGGACAGGTTGGGGCTGGAAACACCATATATTTT	CASSLGQVGAGNTIYF	TRBJ1-3	TRBD1	TRBV7-8	few
TGCGCCAGCAGCTTGAATTCGGGGGATGGCTACACCTTC	CASSLNSGDGYTF	TRBJ1-2	-	TRBV5-1	-
TGTGCCAGTAGTACCCCCGGACAGGTCGGCTACACCTTC	CASSTPGQVGYTF	TRBJ1-2	TRBD1	TRBV19	-
TGTGCCAGCAGCGAACAGGGGGCGAGGCAAAATGAGCAGTTCTTC	CASSEQGARQNEQFF	TRBJ2-1	TRBD1	TRBV9	once
TGTGCCAGTAATCGGGGGGGCGCAGTGACTGAAGCTTTCTTT	CASNRGGAVTEAFF	TRBJ1-1	-	TRBV19	-
TGTGCCAGCAGTTCTCCCCCTCTGGGGGGGGCTTCCTACGAGCAGTACTTC	CASSSPPLGGASYEQYF	TRBJ2-7	-	TRBV27	-
TGTGCCAGCAGCTTAGACAGTACAAATCAGCCCCAGCATTTT	CASSLDSTNQPQHF	TRBJ1-5	-	TRBV11-2	-
TGCGCCAGCAGCTTAACTAAACGTGGTACTGAAGCTTTCTTT	CASSLTKRGTEAFF	TRBJ1-1	-	TRBV5-1	-
TGTGCCAGCTCACCAGGACAGGGAAAGGGAAACACCATATATTTT	CASSPGQGKGNTIYF	TRBJ1-3	TRBD1	TRBV18	-
TGTGCCAGCAGTTATTCCACAGTAAGCACAGATACGCAGTATTTT	CASSYSTVSTDTQYF	TRBJ2-3	-	TRBV6-5	-
TGTGCCAGTAGTAGGGCTAACAGGGGGGTATTTAACTCATCGGGGCGGAACACTGAAGCTTTCTTT	CASSRANRGVFNSSGRNTEAFF	TRBJ1-1	TRBD1	TRBV19	-
TGTGCCAGCAGACAAACTGACAGGGTCCTGATTAGCTACACCTTC	CASRQTDRVLISYTF	TRBJ1-2	TRBD1	TRBV28	few
TGTGCCTGGAGTAAGCCGAATCAGCCCCAGCATTTT	CAWSKPNQPQHF	TRBJ1-5	-	TRBV30	-
TGTGCCAGCATAGGACAGGGGGGAATGGGGAACACTGAAGCTTTCTTT	CASIGQGGMGNTEAFF	TRBJ1-1	TRBD1	TRBV28	-